This T cell receptor beta chain was captured in a study of cytomegalovirus exposure and HLA in healthy donors. Study background: According to later analysis, the same platform produced the roughly 120 validation and over 600 first-cohort repertoires.

The repertoire was sequenced with immunoSEQ multiplex PCR; TCRdb's copy has only in-frame clones and lacks some. The sample carries fewer than 200,000 clones, roughly 96% recorded once. The sample consisted of PBMCs. The TCR originated in a woman between 18 and 29 years old in good health and CMV-seronegative.

The CDR3 loop is CASSTLYRGSNYGYTF. The DNA of the CDR3 is TGTGCCAGCAGCACCCTTTACAGGGGCTCTAACTATGGCTACACCTTC. The chain uses TRBV9 and TRBJ1-2, with TRBD1 identical over 7 bases. V was clipped by 4 bases and J by 0 bases; unmatched bases: 9. The CDR3 length is 16 residues. Germline CDR1 SGDLS, CDR2 YYNGEE.